One TCR beta chain is described in this entry. This clonotype was observed a few times. This receptor's antigen is unknown. There are no base qualities to consult, and no much larger clone falls within one base. The sample originates from a study of T cell repertoires in cytomegalovirus infection (dated by TCRdb to about 2019). In the study overall: Peptide stimulations targeted recently identified HLA-C-restricted CMV epitopes, whose presentation resists viral immunomodulation, together with well-studied HLA-B-restricted epitopes. Donor HLA type was relevant to the analysis, because carriage of CMV infection together with the matching HLA type was indicated by public TCR beta signatures.

The treatment or condition label for this specimen denotes: in vitro stimulation with specific CMV peptide epitopes to enrich CMV-specific T cells. Reads for this sample came from an Illumina HiSeq 1500. TCRdb redid the processing of the public reads, applying fastp at Q25 and MiXCR, and retained in-frame beta chains. A single entry per CDR3 protein holds the most common genes and DNA from its merged rows. Within this sample are roughly 500,000 distinct CDR3 sequences, with 30% to 40% of them counted one time only. Jointly, the top ten make up around a sixth of the sample. Paper-wide results and their limitations: The ex vivo response was dominated by HLA-C-restricted CMV-specific TCR beta clonotypes, and the single most frequent clonotype in two of eight donors was supplied by these HLA-C-restricted clonotypes. Cumulative frequency of public TCR beta family members discriminated carriers of CMV infection plus the relevant HLA type in this cohort and an independent roughly 330-donor cohort.

V is pared back by 5 bases and J by 4 bases, with 15 bases lying between the germline termini. Including cysteine and phenylalanine, the CDR3 has 14 amino acids. Only the CDR3 portion is preserved as DNA: 42 bases, with reading frame beginning at the first base. The chain employs TRBV12-3 or TRBV12-4 and TRBJ2-7, with the identity of the D gene unclear. Sequenced here: cultured PBMCs, sampled from culture after CMV antigen stimulation. The origin of this receptor is a human donor in good health (CMV status not recorded). Some clones in this sample may be carry-over from other donors' samples. The CDR3 corresponds to CASSPPDGWYEQYF. The DNA is as follows: TGTGCCAGCAGTCCACCGGACGGATGGTACGAGCAGTACTTC.